This record looks at one T cell receptor (beta chain) sequence and its context. No antigen is known for it. The sample comes from a study of T and B cells in COVID-19 patients. At the level of the study: Of roughly 22 active-infection patients, roughly eleven were critically ill with mechanical ventilation or extracorporeal membrane oxygenation. Of approximately 20 active-infection patients, about 18 carried comorbidities linked to unfavorable COVID-19 outcome. Findings and caveats of the study: Sorted SARS-CoV-2-responsive or tetramer+ T cells and CD4+, regulatory and CD8+ subsets were not yet sequenced. Symptomatic-phase blood samples from mildly ill patients and early samples from severe cases were scarce.

Multiplex PCR with BIOMED2 TRB-A/B primer pools amplified TRB rearrangements. Each CDR3 protein is one row after TCRdb ran MiXCR on the multiplex PCR reads. Among 15,000 to 20,000 distinct CDR3 sequences, 30% to 45% were seen once, and the ten largest hold about 15%. Blood genomic DNA input for TRB amplification was roughly 250-550 ng. The V and J ends lost 6 bases and 2 bases respectively, with 17 bases between them. Germline CDR1 ENHRY, CDR2 SYGVKD. There are 16 residues in the CDR3. Source material: blood. The receptor's source is a human donor with active COVID-19. V is TRBV10-3 and J is TRBJ2-1; D might be TRBD1 (6 bases). In nucleotides, the CDR3 is TGTGCCATCAGGGTAGAACAGGGTAGAACCTACAATGAGCAGTTCTTC. It codes for CAIRVEQGRTYNEQFF.